Below are 25 T cell receptor beta chains sequenced from a single sample in a study of T-cell memory formation after mild COVID-19. From the 5' RACE reads, TCRdb called clonotypes with MiXCR, one entry per CDR3 protein. The sample lists 380,000 or so distinct CDR3 sequences, 12% to 15% seen once, with over 20% in the top ten. Sequenced input: PBMCs or a T cell subset sorted from them (not recorded which). These receptors all come from a young man who had mild COVID-19 (a few samples of this study predate the infection). Cell type and time point are not known.

Only a few counts were recorded for this clonotype. This rearrangement joins TRBV5-1 to TRBJ1-1; TRBD1 matches 7 bases. The CDR3 covers 15 residues. Germline lookup yields CDR1 SGHRS and CDR2 YFSETQ. Trimming removed 4 bases from V and 4 bases from J; junction bases left unmatched: 10. DNA for the CDR3: TGCGCCAGCAGCCTAAGACAGGGAGCGAGCACTGAAGCTTTCTTT. Translating gives CASSLRQGASTEAFF.

The table lists this clonotype with a few counts. The chain is built from TRBV25-1 and TRBJ2-2; maybe TRBD2 (6 bases). Trimming shortened V by 0 bases and J by 0 bases, and 17 bases separated the two germline ends. The germline gives CDR1 MGHDK, CDR2 SYGVNS. This CDR3 contains 19 residues. The CDR3 spells CASSEYNWEVGTNTGELFF. As DNA, the CDR3 is TGTGCCAGCAGTGAATATAATTGGGAGGTGGGAACGAACACCGGGGAGCTGTTTTTT.

In its sample, this clonotype was seen a few times. V and J are TRBV9 and TRBJ2-3; no clear D. The CDR3 spans 14 residues. V lost 5 bases and J 5 bases, leaving 15 bases between the germline ends. Germline loops: CDR1 SGDLS, CDR2 YYNGEE. The CDR3 nucleotides read TGTGCCAGCAGTGCAACCTCCCGCGGAGATACGCAGTATTTT. As protein: CASSATSRGDTQYF.

This clonotype was seen more than once but under ten times. The chain couples TRBV5-1 to TRBJ2-2; D might be TRBD1 (5 bases). V lost 4 bases to trimming and J lost 6 bases, with 16 bases between them. Germline CDR1 reads SGHRS; CDR2 reads YFSETQ. CDR3 length: 15 residues. The CDR3 protein is CASSEEARVAGELFF. CDR3 in DNA: TGCGCCAGCAGCGAAGAGGCCAGGGTAGCCGGGGAGCTGTTTTTT.

This clonotype came up a few times. J is TRBJ1-1 and V is TRBV29-1; possibly TRBD1 for D (6 bases). The CDR3 runs to 11 residues. V was clipped by 7 bases and J by 6 bases, with 12 bases between them. Germline V gene sequence: CDR1 SQVTM, CDR2 ANQGSEA. The DNA for the CDR3 is TGCAGCGCGAGGGGGGACGCTGAAGCTTTCTTT. This gives the protein CSARGDAEAFF.

The chain uses TRBV3-1 and TRBJ1-3; D gene uncertain. This CDR3 has 14 residues. Germline CDR1 reads LGHDT; CDR2 reads YNNKEL (reference sequence). Trimming removed 3 bases at V and 8 bases at J, with 14 bases between. CDR3 nucleotide sequence: TGTGCCAGCAGCCAGAAGGACGGCCGGGACACCATATATTTT. Its protein is CASSQKDGRDTIYF.

This clonotype appeared a few times. The chain links TRBV11-1 to TRBJ2-1; D is unclear. From germline, CDR1 is SGHAT and CDR2 FQDESV (reference sequence). Trimming cost V 0 bases and J 9 bases, with 3 bases left between them. This CDR3 region has 11 residues. CDR3 coding DNA: TGTGCCAGCAGCTTAGCGCGTGAGCAGTTCTTC. This codes for CASSLAREQFF. The complete variable domain, with remaining parts taken from reference TRBV11-1 and TRBJ2-1, reads EAEVAQSPRYKITEKSQAVAFWCDPISGHATLYWYRQILGQGPELLVQFQDESVVDDSQLPKDRFSAERLKGVDSTLKIQPAELGDSAMYLCASSLAREQFFGPGTRLTVL.

This chain connects TRBV28 to TRBJ2-6; D may be TRBD1 (5 bases). Trimming took off 3 bases at V and 0 bases at J, with 15 bases between the two ends. The CDR3 is 18 amino acids. Germline V CDR1 and CDR2: MDHEN, SYDVKM. CDR3 sequence (DNA): TGTGCCAGCAGTTTCCCTGACAGCCTCATCTCTGGGGCCAACGTCCTGACTTTC. It encodes CASSFPDSLISGANVLTF.

This clonotype was seen a handful of times. V gene TRBV2 combines with J gene TRBJ1-3, with D possibly matching TRBD1 (6 bases). Trimming took off 7 bases at V and 0 bases at J, with 10 bases between the two ends. Looked up from germline, CDR1 is SNHLY and CDR2 is FYNNEI. This CDR3 is built from 14 residues. The CDR3 loop is CASIGGHSGNTIYF. The DNA of the CDR3 is TGTGCCAGCATTGGGGGCCACTCTGGAAACACCATATATTTT. The complete variable domain, with remaining parts taken from reference TRBV2 and TRBJ1-3, reads EPEVTQTPSHQVTQMGQEVILRCVPISNHLYFYWYRQILGQKVEFLVSFYNNEISEKSEIFDDQFSVERPDGSNFTLKIRSTKLEDSAMYFCASIGGHSGNTIYFGEGSWLTVV.

This sequence joins TRBV6-6 and TRBJ2-5; the D gene is possibly TRBD2 (6 bases). The CDR3 totals 12 residues. Between the trimmed V and J ends, which lost 6 bases and 3 bases, there was a span of 8 bases. Germline assignment: CDR1 MNHNY and CDR2 SVGAGI (reference sequence). CDR3 nucleotides: TGTGCCAGCAGCCGGACTAAAGAGACCCAGTACTTC. Encoded protein: CASSRTKETQYF.

The J gene is TRBJ1-2, the V gene TRBV5-1; D is perhaps TRBD1 (6 bases). The germline gives CDR1 SGHRS, CDR2 YFSETQ. This CDR3 is built from 14 residues. Trimming removed 2 bases from V and 4 bases from J, with 12 bases in between. CDR3 sequence: CASSFGTPLYGYTF. Here the CDR3 DNA reads TGCGCCAGCAGCTTCGGGACACCTCTCTATGGCTACACCTTC.

The V and J genes are TRBV5-6 and TRBJ1-1; TRBD1 is a possible D gene (6 bases). From germline, CDR1 is SGHDT and CDR2 YYEEEE. The V end was cut by 0 bases, the J end by 7 bases, with 10 bases between. CDR3 length: 13 residues. As DNA, the CDR3 is TGTGCCAGCAGCTTGGCCTCAGGGGATGAAGCTTTCTTT. Translated: CASSLASGDEAFF.

This clonotype was counted ten times or more. The chain combines TRBV18 with TRBJ2-5, with D unresolved. V was shortened by 2 bases and J by 1 base, with 11 bases between the two germline ends. The CDR3 length is 15 residues. Germline loops: CDR1 KGHSH, CDR2 LQKENI. CDR3 sequence: CASSPGQTVQETQYF. The CDR3, as DNA: TGTGCCAGCTCACCAGGGCAGACTGTCCAAGAGACCCAGTACTTC.

In its sample, this clonotype was seen many times. The chain combines TRBV27 with TRBJ2-1; 8 nucleotides line up with TRBD2. The CDR3 loop spans 16 amino acids. Trimming cost V 8 bases and J 1 base; bases outside gene matches: 10. Germline V gene sequence: CDR1 MNHEY, CDR2 SMNVEV (reference sequence). The CDR3 nucleotides are TGTGCCAGCCGACCCTTTAGCGGGACTTCCTACAATGAGCAGTTCTTC. Its translation: CASRPFSGTSYNEQFF.

This CDR3 reads CASSFKRAQDTEAFF. The CDR3 coding sequence is TGTGCCAGCAGTTTTAAGAGGGCCCAGGACACTGAAGCTTTCTTT. The V gene is TRBV12-3 or TRBV12-4, the J gene TRBJ1-1, with unresolved D. V was shortened by 3 bases and J by 3 bases, with 14 bases between the two germline ends. CDR3 length: 15 amino acids.

There are a few counts of this clonotype. The gene calls are TRBV6-5 and TRBJ2-7; D may be TRBD1 (6 bases). The V gene lost 5 bases and the J gene lost 3 bases, with 14 bases spanning the gap. From germline, CDR1 is MNHEY and CDR2 SVGAGI. This CDR3 has 14 amino acids. The DNA for the CDR3 is TGTGCCAGCAGTAAATACCTGACAGGCTACGAGCAGTACTTC. Residues: CASSKYLTGYEQYF.

DNA of the CDR3: TGCAGCGCATTGGGGCAGGGGAGGGCAGATACGCAGTATTTT. Protein: CSALGQGRADTQYF. The chain couples TRBV29-1 to TRBJ2-3, with TRBD2 as a possible D gene (7 bases). The V and J ends lost 7 bases and 4 bases respectively, with 18 bases between them. Per germline, CDR1 SQVTM and CDR2 ANQGSEA. The CDR3 is 14 residues long.

This clonotype was observed a handful of times. This chain uses TRBV7-2 with TRBJ2-2, with 8 nucleotides matching TRBD2. V shed 5 bases, J shed 7 bases, and the junction held 6 bases outside the gene matches. The CDR3 length is 14 residues. Germline V gene lookup returns CDR1 SGHTA and CDR2 FQGNSA. CDR3 in DNA: TGTGCCAGCAGCCCGGGACTAGTTCTCGGGGAGCTGTTTTTT. Amino acid sequence: CASSPGLVLGELFF.

This rearrangement joins TRBV12-5 to TRBJ1-5; D unclear. This CDR3 spans 17 amino acids. V was shortened by 0 bases and J by 0 bases, with 12 bases between the two germline ends. Looked up from germline, CDR1 is LGHNT and CDR2 is FRNRAP. This CDR3 is CASGLVLAGPSNQPQHF. Here the CDR3 DNA reads TGTGCTAGTGGTTTGGTATTGGCAGGACCTAGCAATCAGCCCCAGCATTTT.

This clonotype came up a few times. The V call is TRBV9, the J call TRBJ2-1; 12 nucleotides agree with TRBD2. The CDR3 length is 15 residues. The germline CDR1 and CDR2 sequences are SGDLS and YYNGEE. Unmatched junction bases numbered 5, after V lost 4 bases and J lost 6 bases. CDR3 loop: CASSSRLAGVNEQFF. CDR3 in DNA: TGTGCCAGCAGCTCTCGACTAGCGGGGGTCAATGAGCAGTTCTTC.

This clonotype was counted ten times or more. This sequence joins TRBV10-3 and TRBJ2-5, with 9 bases fitting TRBD2. Trimming cost V 3 bases and J 1 base; bases outside gene matches: 0. CDR1 is ENHRY and CDR2 is SYGVKD in the germline V gene. The CDR3 is 14 amino acids. The CDR3 coding sequence is TGTGCCATCAGTGAAGCGGGGGGCCAAGAGACCCAGTACTTC. Its protein is CAISEAGGQETQYF.

In this sample, this clonotype turned up many times. The chain couples TRBV4-1 to TRBJ2-5, with 8 bases matching TRBD2. V shed 1 base and J 5 bases; nucleotides not matched to a gene: 6. This CDR3 comprises 15 residues. CDR1 is MGHRA, CDR2 YSYEKL, per germline. CDR3 loop: CASSQVERGLETQYF. For the CDR3, the DNA is TGCGCCAGCAGCCAAGTTGAGCGGGGGCTGGAGACCCAGTACTTC.

This clonotype was seen only a few times. V is TRBV24-1 and J is TRBJ2-2; D remains ambiguous. V was shortened by 4 bases and J by 6 bases, with 5 bases between the two germline ends. CDR1 and CDR2 (germline): KGHDR, SFDVKD. The CDR3 is 12 amino acids. The CDR3 nucleotides are TGTGCCACCAGTGAAAAGTCCGGGGAGCTGTTTTTT. It specifies CATSEKSGELFF.

This clonotype has just a few counts. A read error may produce the germline difference seen at one junction end. This chain connects TRBV4-1 to TRBJ2-3; 9 bases align to TRBD2. The CDR3 is 15 residues long. The germline gives CDR1 MGHRA, CDR2 YSYEKL. CDR3 coding DNA: TGCGCCAGCAGGCAAGTGGCGGGGGGGACAGATACGCAGTATTTT. Its protein is CASRQVAGGTDTQYF.

The chain employs TRBV20-1 and TRBJ2-5, with a weak D call TRBD2 (5 bases). This CDR3 has 13 amino acids. Germline V gene lookup returns CDR1 DFQATT and CDR2 SNEGSKA (reference sequence). V gave up 6 bases and J gave up 5 bases, with 16 bases separating them. The CDR3: CSAAPASGETQYF. In nucleotides, the CDR3 is TGCAGTGCCGCGCCCGCTTCGGGGGAGACCCAGTACTTC.